This is a list of T cell receptor beta chains from one sample in a study of blood T cell repertoires in COVID-19. Libraries were prepared by immunoSEQ multiplex PCR; TCRdb keeps only in-frame clonotypes and omits some of them. The sample yields 75,000 to 95,000 clones, roughly 90% seen once. Sequencing was performed on peripheral blood. These receptors were collected from a man between 50 and 59 years old with active COVID-19. Each CDR3 is given with its conserved first and last residue. Fields, in order: clone size, J gene, V gene, D gene, CDR3 DNA, CDR3 protein. A D gene is named only where the DNA matches it firmly. Clone size is shown for a subset of rows, as once, few, many or a class of expanded clone.

NA,TRBJ1-2,TRBV4-3,NA,TGCGCCAGCAGCCAAGAAGTGGGCGGGTATGGCTACACCTTC,CASSQEVGGYGYTF
few,TRBJ1-1,TRBV6-6,NA,TGTGCCAGCAGCAGGACAGAGAACACTGAAGCTTTCTTT,CASSRTENTEAFF
NA,TRBJ1-4,TRBV7-2,NA,TGTGCCAGCAGGGGGGCGGCAGAAGAAAAACTGTTTTTT,CASRGAAEEKLFF
NA,TRBJ2-7,TRBV7-2,TRBD1,TGTGCCAGCAGCTTAGGGACAGGGCAAGTCTACGAGCAGTACTTC,CASSLGTGQVYEQYF
NA,TRBJ1-5,TRBV3-1/TRBV3-2,NA,TGTGCCAGCAGCCAAGGGAATTCGGGTCAGCCCCAGCATTTT,CASSQGNSGQPQHF
NA,TRBJ1-5,TRBV27,NA,TGTGCCAGCAGTTTACTCGGGAGCTATAGCAATCAGCCCCAGCATTTT,CASSLLGSYSNQPQHF
NA,TRBJ1-2,TRBV19,TRBD1,TGTGCCAGTAGTGTACCCCGGGACAGGGGCCAGGCTAACTATGGCTACACCTTC,CASSVPRDRGQANYGYTF
once,TRBJ2-7,TRBV2,NA,TGTGCCAGCAGGGACTCAGGGGGCGGGAGCTCCTACGAGCAGTACTTC,CASRDSGGGSSYEQYF
NA,TRBJ2-1,TRBV9,TRBD2,TGTGCCAGCAGCGTAGGTGCTAGCGGAAGAAACTCCTACAATGAGCAGTTCTTC,CASSVGASGRNSYNEQFF
NA,TRBJ2-1,TRBV11-3,TRBD1,TGTGCCAGCAGCCCCCACAGGGGGTACAATGAGCAGTTCTTC,CASSPHRGYNEQFF
NA,TRBJ2-1,TRBV9,TRBD2,TGTGCCAGCAGCGTAGCAAGGACTAGCGGCTCCTACAATGAGCAGTTCTTC,CASSVARTSGSYNEQFF
NA,TRBJ2-4,TRBV29-1,NA,TGCAGCGTTGACGAGGGCGGGAACATTCAGTACTTC,CSVDEGGNIQYF
NA,TRBJ2-5,TRBV15,TRBD2,TGTGCCACCAGCACTTTACGACTAGCGGGGGAGACCCAGTACTTC,CATSTLRLAGETQYF
NA,TRBJ1-3,TRBV28,TRBD1,TGTGCCAGCAGTTTGTCAACAGGGGGCCCCTCTGGAAACACCATATATTTT,CASSLSTGGPSGNTIYF
NA,TRBJ2-7,TRBV5-4,TRBD2,TGTGCCAGCAGCGCTGGACTAGCGGGGTCCTACGAGCAGTACTTC,CASSAGLAGSYEQYF
NA,TRBJ2-1,TRBV9,TRBD2,TGTGCCAGCAGTGCTAGCGGGAGCGATTCCAATGAGCAGTTCTTC,CASSASGSDSNEQFF
NA,TRBJ2-7,TRBV7-5,NA,TGTGTCAGAAGCCCCATCGGACTAGCGGGAGATGTGAACTTC,CVRSPIGLAGDVNF
NA,TRBJ2-3,TRBV27,TRBD2,TGTGCCAGCAGCGCCAGCGGGAGTCTACCAGATACGCAGTATTTT,CASSASGSLPDTQYF
many,TRBJ1-2,TRBV30,NA,TGTGCCTGGAGTGAGGCAACGAAAAGAGGAGGCTACACCTTC,CAWSEATKRGGYTF
NA,TRBJ2-1,TRBV19,NA,TGTGCCAGTAGTATAGAAGAGGGATCGGGGTCTAATGAGCAGTTCTTC,CASSIEEGSGSNEQFF
NA,TRBJ1-5,TRBV9,TRBD1,TGTGCCAGCAGCCCACAGGGGGATAGCAATCAGCCCCAGCATTTT,CASSPQGDSNQPQHF
NA,TRBJ2-7,TRBV7-8,NA,TGTGCCAGCAGTTTACGATTAGGGAGGCACGACTACGAGCAGTACTTC,CASSLRLGRHDYEQYF
NA,TRBJ2-7,TRBV5-1,NA,TGCGCCAGCAGCATTTACTGGGGCGGCTCCTACGAGCAGTACTTC,CASSIYWGGSYEQYF
once,TRBJ2-7,TRBV9,TRBD1,TGTGCCAGCAGCGGCACAGGGGCGGGCGAGCAGTACTTC,CASSGTGAGEQYF
NA,TRBJ1-2,TRBV4-1,NA,TGCGCCAGCAGCCCTATACAGGGTATCCGGGTAGACACCTTC,CASSPIQGIRVDTF
NA,TRBJ2-1,TRBV7-3,NA,TGTGCCAGCAGCTTGCTAGGCGGGCGCGCAAATAATGAGCAGTTCTTC,CASSLLGGRANNEQFF
NA,TRBJ1-2,TRBV19,NA,TGTGCCAGTAGGTTCCTCCAGGCCGGGGTCGGCTACACCTTC,CASRFLQAGVGYTF
NA,TRBJ2-5,TRBV5-1,TRBD2,TGCGCCAGCAGCCGGGGACTAGCGGGAGTTTTGGGCCAAGAGACCCAGTACTTC,CASSRGLAGVLGQETQYF
once,TRBJ1-5,TRBV6-5,TRBD1,TGTGCCAGCAGATCACGACAGGGCGGCAATCAGCCCCAGCATTTT,CASRSRQGGNQPQHF
NA,TRBJ2-1,TRBV9,TRBD1,TGTGCCAGCAGCGGGGGACAGGGCAATGAGCAGTTCTTC,CASSGGQGNEQFF
NA,TRBJ1-2,TRBV12-3/TRBV12-4,NA,TGTGCCAGCAGTTGGCTACAGATCTATGGCTACACCTTC,CASSWLQIYGYTF
NA,TRBJ1-4,TRBV28,NA,TGTGCCAGCACCCTGACGGGTCTCGCTCCCAAACTGTTTTTT,CASTLTGLAPKLFF
once,TRBJ2-1,TRBV28,TRBD2,TGTGCCAGCAGTCCCCAAGCGGGGGGGTCCTACAATGAGCAGTTCTTC,CASSPQAGGSYNEQFF
NA,TRBJ2-7,TRBV5-1,NA,TGCGCCAGCAGCCAATATTACCGGGACATCACGGGAGAGCAGTACTTC,CASSQYYRDITGEQYF
NA,TRBJ2-3,TRBV7-3,TRBD2,TGTGCCAGCAGCCCTGGGACTAGCGGGCGTTTAGATACGCAGTATTTT,CASSPGTSGRLDTQYF
NA,TRBJ2-4,TRBV7-2,TRBD1,TGTGCCAGCAGCTCGACAGGGGGCGGAGACATTCAGTACTTC,CASSSTGGGDIQYF
NA,TRBJ2-2,TRBV3-1/TRBV3-2,NA,TGTGCCAGCAGCCAGGGGAGCGACACCGGGGAGCTGTTTTTT,CASSQGSDTGELFF
NA,TRBJ2-1,TRBV3-1/TRBV3-2,TRBD2,TGTGCCAGCAGTCAGCGGGGGGGGGACCATGAGCAGTTCTTC,CASSQRGGDHEQFF
NA,TRBJ2-7,TRBV19,NA,TGTGCCAGTAGTGTTGGCCCCGGCGGAGACTACGAGCAGTACTTC,CASSVGPGGDYEQYF
NA,TRBJ1-2,TRBV11-3,NA,TGTGCCAGCAGCCGAGGAGGGATTAACTATGGCTACACCTTC,CASSRGGINYGYTF
NA,TRBJ2-4,TRBV5-4,TRBD2,TGTGCCAGCAGCTTTAGCGGGGGCCCCAAAAACATTCAGTACTTC,CASSFSGGPKNIQYF
NA,TRBJ1-1,TRBV28,TRBD1,TGTGCCAGCATTGGACAGGTGAACACTGAAGCTTTCTTT,CASIGQVNTEAFF
NA,TRBJ1-1,TRBV6-2/TRBV6-3,NA,TGTGCCAGCAGTTACTCCACGTACAGTGAAGCTTTCTTT,CASSYSTYSEAFF
NA,TRBJ1-4,TRBV2,NA,TGTGCCAGTAGTGGGCTCAGTCCTAATGAAAAACTGTTTTTT,CASSGLSPNEKLFF
NA,TRBJ2-3,TRBV7-2,NA,TGTGCCAGCAGCTCCAAAGATACGCAGTATTTT,CASSSKDTQYF
NA,TRBJ1-1,TRBV28,NA,TGTGCCAGCAGTCTGTCAGGGGAGGCTTTCTTT,CASSLSGEAFF
NA,TRBJ2-3,TRBV5-1,TRBD1,TGCGCCAGCAGCTATTTGACAGGGGACCATACGCAGTATTTT,CASSYLTGDHTQYF
NA,TRBJ2-1,TRBV7-9,TRBD2,TGTGCCAGCAGCGGACTTTTCGCGGGGGGTTACAATGAGCAGTTCTTC,CASSGLFAGGYNEQFF
NA,TRBJ2-1,TRBV15,TRBD2,TGTGCCACCAGCAGAGATTCGCTAGCGGGAGGGCGGGAGCAGTTCTTC,CATSRDSLAGGREQFF
NA,TRBJ2-7,TRBV6-6,TRBD2,TGTGCCAGCAGTCCCCGGGCGGGAGGGGAGCAGTACTTC,CASSPRAGGEQYF
NA,TRBJ1-6,TRBV7-2,TRBD1,TGTGCCAGCAGTCCGGACAGGGGGCAAACGAAGGGCTTATCACCCCTCCACTTT,CASSPDRGQTKGLSPLHF
NA,TRBJ2-1,TRBV28,TRBD2,TGTGCCAGCAGTATTCCCGGGACTAGCGGCACTTACAATGAGCAGTTCTTC,CASSIPGTSGTYNEQFF
NA,TRBJ2-7,TRBV11-3,NA,TGTGCCAGCAGTTACGACAGGAGCTACGAGCAGTACTTC,CASSYDRSYEQYF
once,TRBJ1-5,TRBV4-3,TRBD1,TGCGCCAGCAGCCAAGACCCCAGGGGGTCTCAGCCCCAGCATTTT,CASSQDPRGSQPQHF
NA,TRBJ2-1,TRBV3-1/TRBV3-2,TRBD2,TGTGCCAGCAACGCGCGGGAGGCCCGGGGGGAGCAGTTCTTC,CASNAREARGEQFF